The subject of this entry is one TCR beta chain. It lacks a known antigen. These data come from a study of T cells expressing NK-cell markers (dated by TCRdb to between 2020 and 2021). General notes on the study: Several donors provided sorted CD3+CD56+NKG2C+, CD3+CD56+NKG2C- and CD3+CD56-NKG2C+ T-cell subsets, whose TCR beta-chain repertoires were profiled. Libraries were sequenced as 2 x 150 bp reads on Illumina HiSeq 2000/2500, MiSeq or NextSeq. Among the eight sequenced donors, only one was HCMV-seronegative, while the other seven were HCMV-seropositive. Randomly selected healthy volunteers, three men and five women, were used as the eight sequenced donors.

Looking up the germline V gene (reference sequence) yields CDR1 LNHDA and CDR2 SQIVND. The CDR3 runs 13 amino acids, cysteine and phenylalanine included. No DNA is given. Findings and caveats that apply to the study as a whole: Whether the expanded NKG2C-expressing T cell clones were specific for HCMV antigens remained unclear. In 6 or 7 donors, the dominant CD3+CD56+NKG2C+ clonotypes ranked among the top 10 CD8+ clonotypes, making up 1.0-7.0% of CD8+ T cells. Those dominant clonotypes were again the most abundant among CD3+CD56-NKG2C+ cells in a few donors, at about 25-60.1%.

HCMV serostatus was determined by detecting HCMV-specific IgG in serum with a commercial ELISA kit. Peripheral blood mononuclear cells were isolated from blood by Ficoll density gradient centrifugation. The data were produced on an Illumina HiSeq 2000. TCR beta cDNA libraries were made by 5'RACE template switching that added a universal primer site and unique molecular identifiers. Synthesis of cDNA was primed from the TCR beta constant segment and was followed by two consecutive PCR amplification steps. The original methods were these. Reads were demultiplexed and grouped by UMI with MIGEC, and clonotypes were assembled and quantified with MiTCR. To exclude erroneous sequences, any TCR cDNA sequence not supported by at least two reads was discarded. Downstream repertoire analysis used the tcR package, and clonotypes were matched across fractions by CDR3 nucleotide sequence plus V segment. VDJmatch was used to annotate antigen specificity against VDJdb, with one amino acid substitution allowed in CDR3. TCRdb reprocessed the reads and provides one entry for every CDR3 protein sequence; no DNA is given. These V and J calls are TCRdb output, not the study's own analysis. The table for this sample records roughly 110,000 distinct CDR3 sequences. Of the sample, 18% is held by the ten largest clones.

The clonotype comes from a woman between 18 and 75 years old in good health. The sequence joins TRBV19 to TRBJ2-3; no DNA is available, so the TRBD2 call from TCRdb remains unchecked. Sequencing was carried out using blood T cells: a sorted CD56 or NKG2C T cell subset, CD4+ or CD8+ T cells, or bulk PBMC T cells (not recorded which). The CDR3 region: CASSTLGTDTQYF.